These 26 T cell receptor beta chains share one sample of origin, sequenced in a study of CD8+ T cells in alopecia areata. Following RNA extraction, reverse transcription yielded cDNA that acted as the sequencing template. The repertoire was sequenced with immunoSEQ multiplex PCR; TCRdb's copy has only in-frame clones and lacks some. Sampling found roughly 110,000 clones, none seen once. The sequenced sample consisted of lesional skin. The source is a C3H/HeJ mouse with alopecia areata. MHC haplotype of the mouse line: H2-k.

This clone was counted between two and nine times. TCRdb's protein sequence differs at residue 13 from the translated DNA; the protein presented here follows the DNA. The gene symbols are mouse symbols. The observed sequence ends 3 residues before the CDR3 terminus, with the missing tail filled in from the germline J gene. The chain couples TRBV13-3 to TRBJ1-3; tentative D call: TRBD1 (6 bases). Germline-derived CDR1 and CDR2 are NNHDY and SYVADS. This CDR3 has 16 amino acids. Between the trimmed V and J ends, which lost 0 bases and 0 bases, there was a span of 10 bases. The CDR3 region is CASSDDREGSGNTLYF. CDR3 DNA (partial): TGTGCCAGCAGTGATGACAGGGAGGGTTCTGGAAATACG.

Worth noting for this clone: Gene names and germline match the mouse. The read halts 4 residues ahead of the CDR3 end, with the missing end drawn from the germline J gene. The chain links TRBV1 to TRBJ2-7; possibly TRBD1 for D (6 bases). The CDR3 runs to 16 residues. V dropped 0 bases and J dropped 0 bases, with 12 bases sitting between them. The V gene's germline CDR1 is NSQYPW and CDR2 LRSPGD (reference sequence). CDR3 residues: CTCSAEEGDFSYEQYF. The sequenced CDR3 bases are TGCACCTGCAGTGCAGAGGAGGGGGATTTCTCCTAT.

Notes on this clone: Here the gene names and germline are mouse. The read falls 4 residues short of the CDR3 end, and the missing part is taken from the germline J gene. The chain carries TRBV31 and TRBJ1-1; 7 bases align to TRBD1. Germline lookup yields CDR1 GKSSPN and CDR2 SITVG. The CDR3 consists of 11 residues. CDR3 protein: CAGGRGPEVFF. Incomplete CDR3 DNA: TGTGCCGGGGGGAGGGGGCCA.

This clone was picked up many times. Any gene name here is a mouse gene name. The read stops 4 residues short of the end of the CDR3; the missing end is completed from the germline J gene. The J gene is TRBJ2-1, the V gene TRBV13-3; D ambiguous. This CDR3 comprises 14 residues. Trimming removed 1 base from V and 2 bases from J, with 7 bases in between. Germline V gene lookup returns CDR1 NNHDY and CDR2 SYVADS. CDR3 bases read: TGTGCCAGCAGTGATATACTTCACTATGCT. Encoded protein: CASSDILHYA. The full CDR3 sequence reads CASSDILHYAEQFF.

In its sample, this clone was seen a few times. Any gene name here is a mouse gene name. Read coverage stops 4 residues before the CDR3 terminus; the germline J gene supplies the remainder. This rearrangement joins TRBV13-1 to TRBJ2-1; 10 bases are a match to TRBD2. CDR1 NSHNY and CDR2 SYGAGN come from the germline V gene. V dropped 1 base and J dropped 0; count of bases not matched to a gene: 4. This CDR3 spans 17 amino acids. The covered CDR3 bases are TGTGCCAGCAGTGATTGGACTGGGGGCCTTAACTATGCT. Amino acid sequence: CASSDWTGGLNYA. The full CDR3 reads CASSDWTGGLNYAEQFF.

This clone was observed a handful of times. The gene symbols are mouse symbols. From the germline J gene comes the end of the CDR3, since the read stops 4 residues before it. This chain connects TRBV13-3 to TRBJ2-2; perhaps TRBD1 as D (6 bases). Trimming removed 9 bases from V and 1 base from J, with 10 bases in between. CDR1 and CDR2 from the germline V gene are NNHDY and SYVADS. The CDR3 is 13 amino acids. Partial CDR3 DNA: TGTGCCATCCGGGACATAAACACCGGG. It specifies CAIRDINTG. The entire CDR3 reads CAIRDINTGQLYF. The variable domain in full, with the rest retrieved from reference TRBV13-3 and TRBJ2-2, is EAAVTQSPRSKVAVTGGKVTLSCHQTNNHDYMYWYRQDTGHGLRLIHYSYVADSTEKGDIPDGYKASRPSQENFSLILELASLSQTAVYFCAIRDINTGQLYFGEGSKLTVL.

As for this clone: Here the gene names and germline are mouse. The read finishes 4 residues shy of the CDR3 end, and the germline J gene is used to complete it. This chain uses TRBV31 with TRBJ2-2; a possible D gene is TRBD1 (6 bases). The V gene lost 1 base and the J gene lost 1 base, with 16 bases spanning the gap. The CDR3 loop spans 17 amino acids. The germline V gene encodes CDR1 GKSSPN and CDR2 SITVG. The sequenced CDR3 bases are TGTGCCTGGAGTCCCCAGGGCCGAGGGGGAAACACCGGG. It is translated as CAWSPQGRGGNTG. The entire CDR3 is CAWSPQGRGGNTGQLYF.

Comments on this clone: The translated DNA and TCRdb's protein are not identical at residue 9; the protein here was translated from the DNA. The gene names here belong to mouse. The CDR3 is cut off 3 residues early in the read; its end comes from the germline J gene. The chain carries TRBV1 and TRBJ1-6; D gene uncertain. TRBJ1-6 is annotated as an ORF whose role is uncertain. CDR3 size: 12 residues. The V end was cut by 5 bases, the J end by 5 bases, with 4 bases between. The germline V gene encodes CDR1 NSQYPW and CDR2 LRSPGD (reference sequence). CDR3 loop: CTCSFNNSPLYF. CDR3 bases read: TGCACCTGCAGTTTCAATAATTCGCCC.

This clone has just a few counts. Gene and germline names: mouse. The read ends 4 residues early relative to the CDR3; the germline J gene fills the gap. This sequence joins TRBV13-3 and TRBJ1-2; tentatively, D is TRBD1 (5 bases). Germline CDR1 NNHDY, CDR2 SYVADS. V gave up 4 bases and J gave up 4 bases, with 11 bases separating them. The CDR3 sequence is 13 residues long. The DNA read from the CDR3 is TGTGCCAGCAGTCACAGGTCGGGCTCC. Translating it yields CASSHRSGS. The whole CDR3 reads CASSHRSGSDYTF.

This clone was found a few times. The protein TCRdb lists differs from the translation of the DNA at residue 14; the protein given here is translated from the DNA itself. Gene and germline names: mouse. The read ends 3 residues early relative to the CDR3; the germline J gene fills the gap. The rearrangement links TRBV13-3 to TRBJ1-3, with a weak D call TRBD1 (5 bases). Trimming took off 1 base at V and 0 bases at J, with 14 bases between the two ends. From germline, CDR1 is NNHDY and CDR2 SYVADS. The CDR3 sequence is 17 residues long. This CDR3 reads CASSDLPQGYSGNTLYF. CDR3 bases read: TGTGCCAGCAGTGATCTCCCCCAGGGCTATTCTGGAAATACG.

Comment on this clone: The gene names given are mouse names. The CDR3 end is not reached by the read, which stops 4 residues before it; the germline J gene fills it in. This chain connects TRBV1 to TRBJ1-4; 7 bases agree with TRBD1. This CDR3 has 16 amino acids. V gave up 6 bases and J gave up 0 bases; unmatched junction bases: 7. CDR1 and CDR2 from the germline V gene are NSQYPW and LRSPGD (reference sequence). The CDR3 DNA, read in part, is TGCACCTGCAGCCCCACCAGGGGGATTTCCAACGAA. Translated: CTCSPTRGISNE. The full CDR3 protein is CTCSPTRGISNERLFF.

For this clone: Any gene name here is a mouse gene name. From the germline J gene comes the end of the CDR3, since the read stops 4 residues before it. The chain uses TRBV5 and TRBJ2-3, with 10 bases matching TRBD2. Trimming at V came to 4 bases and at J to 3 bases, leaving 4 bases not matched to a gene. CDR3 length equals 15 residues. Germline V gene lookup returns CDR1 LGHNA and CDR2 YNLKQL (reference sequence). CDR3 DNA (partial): TGTGCCAGCAGCCTCGGACTGGGGGTGGCAGAA. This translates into CASSLGLGVAE. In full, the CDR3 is CASSLGLGVAETLYF.

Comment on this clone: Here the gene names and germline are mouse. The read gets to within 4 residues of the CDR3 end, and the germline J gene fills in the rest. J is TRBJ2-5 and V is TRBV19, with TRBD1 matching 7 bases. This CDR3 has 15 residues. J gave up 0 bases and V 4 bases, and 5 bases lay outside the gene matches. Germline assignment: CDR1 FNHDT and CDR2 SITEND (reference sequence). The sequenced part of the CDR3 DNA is TGTGCCAGCAGTTCCGGGACAGTTAACCAAGAC. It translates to CASSSGTVNQD. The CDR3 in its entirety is CASSSGTVNQDTQYF.

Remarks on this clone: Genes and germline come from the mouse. This CDR3 reads CASSPRTGGDSDYTF. The CDR3 DNA, read in part, is TGTGCCAGCAGCCCAAGGACAGGGGGCGACTCC. This rearrangement joins TRBV19 to TRBJ1-2; TRBD1 agrees at 11 bases. The read finishes 4 residues shy of the CDR3 end, and the germline J gene is used to complete it. V was clipped by 5 bases and J by 3 bases; unmatched bases: 6. The V gene's germline CDR1 is FNHDT and CDR2 SITEND (reference sequence). The CDR3 is 15 amino acids.

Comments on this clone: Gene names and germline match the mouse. The CDR3 bases that were read are TGTGCCAGCAGTGATGCCCATCCAAACTCC. Its translation is CASSDAHPNS. The whole CDR3 sequence is CASSDAHPNSDYTF. The rearrangement links TRBV13-1 to TRBJ1-2; D gene uncertain. The read halts 4 residues ahead of the CDR3 end, with the missing end drawn from the germline J gene. V lost 0 bases to trimming and J lost 0 bases, with 6 bases between them. This CDR3 has 14 residues. Germline V gene lookup returns CDR1 NSHNY and CDR2 SYGAGN.

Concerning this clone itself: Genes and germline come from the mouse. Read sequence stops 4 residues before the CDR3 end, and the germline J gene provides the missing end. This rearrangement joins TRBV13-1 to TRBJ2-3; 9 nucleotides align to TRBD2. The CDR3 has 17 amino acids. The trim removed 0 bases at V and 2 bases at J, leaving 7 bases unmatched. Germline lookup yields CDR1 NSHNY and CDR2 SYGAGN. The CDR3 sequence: CASSDEGLGLDAETLYF. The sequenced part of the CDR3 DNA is TGTGCCAGCAGTGATGAGGGACTGGGTCTTGATGCAGAA.

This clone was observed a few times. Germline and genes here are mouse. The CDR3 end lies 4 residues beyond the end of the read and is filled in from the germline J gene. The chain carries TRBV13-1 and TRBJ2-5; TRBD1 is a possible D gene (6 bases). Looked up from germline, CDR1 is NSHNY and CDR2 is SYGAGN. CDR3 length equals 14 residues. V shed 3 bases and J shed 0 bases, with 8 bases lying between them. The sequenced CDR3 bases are TGTGCCAGCAGTGCGACAGGTAACCAAGAC. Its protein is CASSATGNQD. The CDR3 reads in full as CASSATGNQDTQYF.

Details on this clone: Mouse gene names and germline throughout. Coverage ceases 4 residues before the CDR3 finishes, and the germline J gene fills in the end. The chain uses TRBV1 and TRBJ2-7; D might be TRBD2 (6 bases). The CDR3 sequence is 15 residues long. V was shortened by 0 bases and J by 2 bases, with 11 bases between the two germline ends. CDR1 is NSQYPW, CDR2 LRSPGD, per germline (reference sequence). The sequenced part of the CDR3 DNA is TGCACCTGCAGTGCAGATCTGTCTGGGGCCTAT. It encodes CTCSADLSGAY. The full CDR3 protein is CTCSADLSGAYEQYF.

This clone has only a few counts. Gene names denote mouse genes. CDR3 in amino acids: CTCSADRDYSDYTF. The DNA read from the CDR3 is TGCACCTGCAGTGCAGATCGGGACTACTCC. The gene calls are TRBV1 and TRBJ1-2; the D gene is possibly TRBD1 (5 bases). From the germline J gene comes the end of the CDR3, since the read stops 4 residues before it. CDR3 length equals 14 residues. V lost 0 bases, J lost 3 bases, and 8 bases lay in between. Germline-derived CDR1 and CDR2 are NSQYPW and LRSPGD (reference sequence).

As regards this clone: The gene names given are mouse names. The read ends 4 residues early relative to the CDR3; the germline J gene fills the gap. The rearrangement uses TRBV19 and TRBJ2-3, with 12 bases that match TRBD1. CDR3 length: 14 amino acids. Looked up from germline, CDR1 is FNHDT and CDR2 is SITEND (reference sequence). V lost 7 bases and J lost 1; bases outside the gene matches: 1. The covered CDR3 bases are TGTGCCAGCGGGACAGGGGGCCGTGCAGAA. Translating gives CASGTGGRAE. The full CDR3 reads CASGTGGRAETLYF.

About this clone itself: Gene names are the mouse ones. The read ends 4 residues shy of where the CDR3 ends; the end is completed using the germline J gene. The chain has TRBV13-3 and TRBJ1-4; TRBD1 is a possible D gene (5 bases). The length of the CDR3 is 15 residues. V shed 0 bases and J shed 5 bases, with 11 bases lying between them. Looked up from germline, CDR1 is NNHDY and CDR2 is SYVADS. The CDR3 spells CASSDAGGWNERLFF. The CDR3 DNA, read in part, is TGTGCCAGCAGTGATGCGGGGGGATGGAACGAA.

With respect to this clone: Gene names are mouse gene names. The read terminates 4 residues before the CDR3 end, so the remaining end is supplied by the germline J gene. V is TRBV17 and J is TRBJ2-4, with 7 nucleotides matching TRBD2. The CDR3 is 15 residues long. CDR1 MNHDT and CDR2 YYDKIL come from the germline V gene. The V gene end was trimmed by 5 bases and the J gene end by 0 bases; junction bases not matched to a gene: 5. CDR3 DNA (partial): TGTGCTAGCAGTTCTCCGACTGGGAGTCAAAAC. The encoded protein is CASSSPTGSQN. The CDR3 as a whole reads CASSSPTGSQNTLYF.

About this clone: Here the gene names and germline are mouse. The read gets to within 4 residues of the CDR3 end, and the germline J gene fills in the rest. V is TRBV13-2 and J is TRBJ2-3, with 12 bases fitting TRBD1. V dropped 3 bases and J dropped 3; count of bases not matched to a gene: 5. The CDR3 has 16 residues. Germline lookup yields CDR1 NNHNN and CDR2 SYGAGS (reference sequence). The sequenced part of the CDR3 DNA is TGTGCCAGCGGTGGAGGGGACAGGGGGCGAGCAGAA. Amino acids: CASGGGDRGRAE. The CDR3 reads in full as CASGGGDRGRAETLYF.

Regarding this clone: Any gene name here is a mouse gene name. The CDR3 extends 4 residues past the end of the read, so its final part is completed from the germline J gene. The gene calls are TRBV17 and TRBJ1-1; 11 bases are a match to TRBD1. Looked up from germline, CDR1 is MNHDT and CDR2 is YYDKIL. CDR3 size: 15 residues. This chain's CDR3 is CASSRTGTGGTEVFF. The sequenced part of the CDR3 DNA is TGTGCTAGCAGTAGAACCGGGACAGGGGGGACA. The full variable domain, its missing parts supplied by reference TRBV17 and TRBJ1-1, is DTTVKQNPRYKLARVGKPVNLICSQTMNHDTMYWYQKKPNQAPKLLLFYYDKILNREADTFEKFQSSRPNNSFCSLYIGSAGLEYSAMYLCASSRTGTGGTEVFFGKGTRLTVV.

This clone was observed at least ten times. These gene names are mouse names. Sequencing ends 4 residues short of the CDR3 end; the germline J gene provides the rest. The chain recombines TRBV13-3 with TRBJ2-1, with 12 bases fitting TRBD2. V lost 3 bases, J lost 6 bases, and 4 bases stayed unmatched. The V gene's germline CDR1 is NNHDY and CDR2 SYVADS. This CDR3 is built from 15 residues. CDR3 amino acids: CASSVRDWGVAEQFF. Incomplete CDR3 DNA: TGTGCCAGCAGTGTCCGGGACTGGGGGGTTGCT.

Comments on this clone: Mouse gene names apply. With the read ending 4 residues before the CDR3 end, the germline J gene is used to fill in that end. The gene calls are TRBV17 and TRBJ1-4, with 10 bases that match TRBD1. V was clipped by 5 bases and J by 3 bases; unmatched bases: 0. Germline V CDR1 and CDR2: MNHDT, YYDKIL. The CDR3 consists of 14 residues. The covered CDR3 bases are TGTGCTAGCAGTGGACAGGGGGCCAACGAA. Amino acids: CASSGQGANE. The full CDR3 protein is CASSGQGANERLFF.